The clone carrying this T cell receptor (beta chain) has only a few counts. Its specificity is not known. These data originate in a study of blood T cells in healthy people across ages. The second PCR ran 7 to 11 cycles with a sample-barcoded 5' primer and J-beta primers. Each cDNA was tagged by a template-switch adaptor containing 12 random nucleotides. TCRdb ran MiXCR on the 5' RACE reads and lists one entry per CDR3 protein. The sample yields more than 700,000 distinct CDR3 sequences, about 55% seen once. Study results and limitations: In older individuals, TCR beta diversity per million T cells was lower, falling roughly linearly with age. TCR beta diversity tracked closely with naive T cell percentage.

This CDR3 comprises 15 residues. Trimming removed 7 bases from V and 0 bases from J; junction bases left unmatched: 7. From germline, CDR1 is SNHLY and CDR2 FYNNEI. Every sample gave at least 5 micrograms of total RNA when it was extracted. The sequence was collected from a man at least 80 years old in good health. Input material: blood. The chain employs TRBV2 and TRBJ2-3, with 7 bases lining up with TRBD1. DNA of the CDR3: TGTGCCAGCAATCCACAGGGGTCTAGCACAGATACGCAGTATTTT. Translated: CASNPQGSSTDTQYF.